This entry describes one T cell receptor beta chain. Its specificity is not known. The whole isolated RNA underwent reverse transcription, so sequencing captured expressed TCRB transcripts. Sequencing was performed with immunoSEQ multiplex PCR; in TCRdb, only in-frame clones are kept and a portion is missing. Of tens of thousands of clones in the sample, under 35% were seen once. The data are from a study of beta chain features in type 1 diabetes. Study-wide results and caveats: TCRB CDR3s were moderately but significantly shorter in Type 1 diabetes patients in all four CD4+ subsets. Researchers cautioned that cDNA sequencing could over-represent cells with high TCR expression.

Germline CDR1 SGHTA, CDR2 FQGNSA. The length of the CDR3 is 18 residues. The V gene end was trimmed by 2 bases and the J gene end by 0 bases; junction bases not matched to a gene: 11. The V and J genes are TRBV7-2 and TRBJ2-3; TRBD1 agrees at 7 bases. This sequence was found in a woman in her late teens or twenties in good health. Sample: stem cell memory CD4+ T cells from blood. For the CDR3, the DNA is TGTGCCAGCAGCTTACCCCGACAGACAGGGTACAGCACAGATACGCAGTATTTT. Encoded protein: CASSLPRQTGYSTDTQYF. Together with reference TRBV7-2 and TRBJ2-3, the CDR3 gives the full variable domain: GAGVSQSPSNKVTEKGKDVELRCDPISGHTALYWYRQSLGQGLEFLIYFQGNSAPDKSGLPSDRFSAERTGGSVSTLTIQRTQQEDSAVYLCASSLPRQTGYSTDTQYFGPGTRLTVL.